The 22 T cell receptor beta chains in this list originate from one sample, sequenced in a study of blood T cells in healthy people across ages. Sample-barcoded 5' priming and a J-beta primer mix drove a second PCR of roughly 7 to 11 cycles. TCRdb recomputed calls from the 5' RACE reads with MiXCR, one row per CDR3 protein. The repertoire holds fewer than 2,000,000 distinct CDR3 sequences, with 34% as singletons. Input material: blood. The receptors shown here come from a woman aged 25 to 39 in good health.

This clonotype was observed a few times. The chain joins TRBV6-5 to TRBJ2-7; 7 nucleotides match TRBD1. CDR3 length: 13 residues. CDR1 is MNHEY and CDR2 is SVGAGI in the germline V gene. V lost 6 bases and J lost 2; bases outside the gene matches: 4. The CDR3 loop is CASRQRGPYEQYF. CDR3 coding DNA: TGTGCCAGCAGACAAAGGGGGCCCTACGAGCAGTACTTC.

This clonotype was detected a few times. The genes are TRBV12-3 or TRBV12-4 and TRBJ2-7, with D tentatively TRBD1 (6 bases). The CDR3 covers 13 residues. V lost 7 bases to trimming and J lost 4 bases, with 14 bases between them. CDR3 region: CASTARGGYEQYF. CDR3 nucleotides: TGTGCCAGCACAGCCAGGGGCGGGTACGAGCAGTACTTC.

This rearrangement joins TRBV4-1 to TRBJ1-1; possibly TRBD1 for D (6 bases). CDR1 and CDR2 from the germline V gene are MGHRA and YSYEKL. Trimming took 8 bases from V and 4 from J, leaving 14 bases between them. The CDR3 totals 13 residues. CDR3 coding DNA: TGCGCCAGCGCTATCCTAGGGGGCACTGAAGCTTTCTTT. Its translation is CASAILGGTEAFF.

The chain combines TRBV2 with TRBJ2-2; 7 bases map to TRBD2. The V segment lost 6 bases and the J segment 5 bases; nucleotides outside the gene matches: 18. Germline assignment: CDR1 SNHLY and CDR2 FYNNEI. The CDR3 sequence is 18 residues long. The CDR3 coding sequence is TGTGCCAGCAGGGCTGATTGGGTCGGGGGGATAAGGACCGGGGAGCTGTTTTTT. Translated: CASRADWVGGIRTGELFF. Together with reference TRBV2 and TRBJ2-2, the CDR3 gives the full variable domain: EPEVTQTPSHQVTQMGQEVILRCVPISNHLYFYWYRQILGQKVEFLVSFYNNEISEKSEIFDDQFSVERPDGSNFTLKIRSTKLEDSAMYFCASRADWVGGIRTGELFFGEGSRLTVL.

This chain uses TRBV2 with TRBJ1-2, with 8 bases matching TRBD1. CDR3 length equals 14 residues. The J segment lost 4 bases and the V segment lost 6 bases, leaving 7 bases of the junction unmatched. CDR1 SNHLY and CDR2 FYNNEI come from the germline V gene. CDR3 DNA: TGTGCCAGCAGCTCACAGGGGGAGGTCTATGGCTACACCTTC. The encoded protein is CASSSQGEVYGYTF.

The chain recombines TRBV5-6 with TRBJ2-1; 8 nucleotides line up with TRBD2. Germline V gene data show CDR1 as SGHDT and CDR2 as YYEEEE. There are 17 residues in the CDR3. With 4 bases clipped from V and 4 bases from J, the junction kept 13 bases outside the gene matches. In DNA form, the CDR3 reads TGTGCCAGCAGCGGCTCCCTCGGACTAGCCCAATACAATGAGCAGTTCTTC. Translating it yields CASSGSLGLAQYNEQFF.

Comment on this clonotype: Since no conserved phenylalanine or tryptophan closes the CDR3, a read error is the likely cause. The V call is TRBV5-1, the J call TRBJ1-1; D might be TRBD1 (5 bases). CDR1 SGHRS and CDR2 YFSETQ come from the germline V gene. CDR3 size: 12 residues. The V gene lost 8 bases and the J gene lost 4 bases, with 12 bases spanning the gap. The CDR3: CASGTPGTEAFL. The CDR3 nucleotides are TGCGCCAGTGGGACCCCCGGCACTGAAGCTTTCTTA.

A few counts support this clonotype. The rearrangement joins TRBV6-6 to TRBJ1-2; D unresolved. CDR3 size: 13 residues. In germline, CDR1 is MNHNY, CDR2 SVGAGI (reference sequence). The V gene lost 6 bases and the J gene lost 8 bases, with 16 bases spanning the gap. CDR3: CASRIDESQGYTF. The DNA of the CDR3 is TGTGCCAGCAGAATCGACGAGTCACAAGGCTACACCTTC.

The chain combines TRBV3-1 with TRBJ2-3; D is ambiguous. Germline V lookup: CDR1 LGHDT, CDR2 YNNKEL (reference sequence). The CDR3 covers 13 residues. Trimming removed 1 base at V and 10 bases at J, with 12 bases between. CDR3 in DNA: TGTGCCAGCAGCCAAGGACTTCCCCCTGCGCAGTATTTT. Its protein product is CASSQGLPPAQYF.

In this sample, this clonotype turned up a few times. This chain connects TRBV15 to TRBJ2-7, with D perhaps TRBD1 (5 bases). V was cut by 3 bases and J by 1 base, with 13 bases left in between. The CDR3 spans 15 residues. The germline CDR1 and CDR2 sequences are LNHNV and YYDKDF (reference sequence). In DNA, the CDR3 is TGTGCCACCAGCAGGGTCGCAGGGTCGTCCTACGAGCAGTACTTC. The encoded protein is CATSRVAGSSYEQYF.

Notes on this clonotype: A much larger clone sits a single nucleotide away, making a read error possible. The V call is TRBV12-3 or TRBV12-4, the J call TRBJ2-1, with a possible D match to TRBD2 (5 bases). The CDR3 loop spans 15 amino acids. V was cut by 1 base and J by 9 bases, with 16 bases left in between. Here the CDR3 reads CASSLGLVGVGEQFF. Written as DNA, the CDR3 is TGTGCCAGCAGTTTAGGGCTAGTGGGAGTAGGTGAGCAGTTCTTC.

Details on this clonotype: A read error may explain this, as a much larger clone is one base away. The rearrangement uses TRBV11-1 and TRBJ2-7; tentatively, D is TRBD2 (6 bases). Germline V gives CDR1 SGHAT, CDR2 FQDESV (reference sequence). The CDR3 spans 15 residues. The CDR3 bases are TGTGCCAACAGCGAGCCGGGACTGGAAACCTACGAGCAGTACTTC. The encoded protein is CANSEPGLETYEQYF. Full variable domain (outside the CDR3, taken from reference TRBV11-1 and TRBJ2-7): EAEVAQSPRYKITEKSQAVAFWCDPISGHATLYWYRQILGQGPELLVQFQDESVVDDSQLPKDRFSAERLKGVDSTLKIQPAELGDSAMYLCANSEPGLETYEQYFGPGTRLTVT.

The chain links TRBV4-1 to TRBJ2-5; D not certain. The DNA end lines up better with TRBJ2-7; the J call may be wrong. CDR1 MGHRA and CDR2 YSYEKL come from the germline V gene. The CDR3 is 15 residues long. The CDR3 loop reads CASSQDRSTTYEQYF. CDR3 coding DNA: TGCGCCAGCAGCCAGGACCGATCTACTACCTACGAGCAGTACTTC.

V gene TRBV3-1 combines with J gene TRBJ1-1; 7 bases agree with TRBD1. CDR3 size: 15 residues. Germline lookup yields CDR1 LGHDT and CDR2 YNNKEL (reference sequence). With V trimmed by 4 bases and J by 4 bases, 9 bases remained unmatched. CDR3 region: CASSLSTTGVTEAFF. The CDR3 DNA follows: TGTGCCAGCAGCCTATCCACTACAGGGGTCACTGAAGCTTTCTTT.

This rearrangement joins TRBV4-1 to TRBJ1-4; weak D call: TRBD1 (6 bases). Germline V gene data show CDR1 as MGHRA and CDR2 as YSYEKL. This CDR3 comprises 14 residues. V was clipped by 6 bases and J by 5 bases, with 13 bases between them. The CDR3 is CASSHFQGNEKLFF. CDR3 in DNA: TGCGCCAGCAGTCACTTTCAGGGGAATGAAAAACTGTTTTTT.

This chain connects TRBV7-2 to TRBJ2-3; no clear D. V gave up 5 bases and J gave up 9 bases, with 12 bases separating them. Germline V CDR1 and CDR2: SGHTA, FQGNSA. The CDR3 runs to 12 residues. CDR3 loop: CASSTPSGTQYF. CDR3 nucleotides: TGTGCCAGCAGCACCCCCTCGGGCACGCAGTATTTT. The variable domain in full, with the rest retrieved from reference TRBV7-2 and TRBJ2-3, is GAGVSQSPSNKVTEKGKDVELRCDPISGHTALYWYRQSLGQGLEFLIYFQGNSAPDKSGLPSDRFSAERTGGSVSTLTIQRTQQEDSAVYLCASSTPSGTQYFGPGTRLTVL.

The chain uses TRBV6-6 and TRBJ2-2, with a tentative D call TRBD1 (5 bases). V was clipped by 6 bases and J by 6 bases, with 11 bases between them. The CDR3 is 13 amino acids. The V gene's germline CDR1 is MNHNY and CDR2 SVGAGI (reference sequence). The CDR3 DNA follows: TGTGCCAGCAGCCCAGGGTACTCCGGGGAGCTGTTTTTT. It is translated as CASSPGYSGELFF.

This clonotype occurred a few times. CDR3 sequence reads: CASSAAGGLIGETQYF. CDR3 bases: TGTGCCAGCAGCGCCGCGGGGGGCCTGATAGGGGAGACCCAGTACTTC. The rearrangement joins TRBV9 to TRBJ2-5; 8 bases map to TRBD2. The CDR3 covers 16 residues. The V gene end was trimmed by 3 bases and the J gene end by 5 bases; junction bases not matched to a gene: 12. Germline loops: CDR1 SGDLS, CDR2 YYNGEE.

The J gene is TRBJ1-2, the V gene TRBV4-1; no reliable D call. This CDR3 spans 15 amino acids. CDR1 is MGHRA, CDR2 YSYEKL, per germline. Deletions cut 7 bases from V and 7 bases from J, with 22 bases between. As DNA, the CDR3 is TGCGCCAGCACGGTCGAGGCCGCAGGCCCGGGTGGCTACACCTTC. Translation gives CASTVEAAGPGGYTF.

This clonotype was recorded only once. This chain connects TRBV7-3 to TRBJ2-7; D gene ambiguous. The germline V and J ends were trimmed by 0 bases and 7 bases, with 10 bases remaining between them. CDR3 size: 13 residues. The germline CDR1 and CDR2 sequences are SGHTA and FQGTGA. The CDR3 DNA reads TGTGCCAGCAGCTTAACGACGGTAGGGGAGCAGTACTTC. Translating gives CASSLTTVGEQYF.

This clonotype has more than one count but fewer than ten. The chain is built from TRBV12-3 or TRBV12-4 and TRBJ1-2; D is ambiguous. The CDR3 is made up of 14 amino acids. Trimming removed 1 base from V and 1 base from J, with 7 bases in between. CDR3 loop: CASSLGSINYGYTF. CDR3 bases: TGTGCCAGCAGTTTAGGAAGCATTAACTATGGCTACACCTTC.

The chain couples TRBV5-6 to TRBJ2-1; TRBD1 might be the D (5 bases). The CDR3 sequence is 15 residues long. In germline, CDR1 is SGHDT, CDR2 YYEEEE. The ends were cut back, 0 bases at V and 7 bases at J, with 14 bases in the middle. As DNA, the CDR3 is TGTGCCAGCAGCTTGGTATCAGGGTTTAGGAATGAGCAGTTCTTC. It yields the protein CASSLVSGFRNEQFF.